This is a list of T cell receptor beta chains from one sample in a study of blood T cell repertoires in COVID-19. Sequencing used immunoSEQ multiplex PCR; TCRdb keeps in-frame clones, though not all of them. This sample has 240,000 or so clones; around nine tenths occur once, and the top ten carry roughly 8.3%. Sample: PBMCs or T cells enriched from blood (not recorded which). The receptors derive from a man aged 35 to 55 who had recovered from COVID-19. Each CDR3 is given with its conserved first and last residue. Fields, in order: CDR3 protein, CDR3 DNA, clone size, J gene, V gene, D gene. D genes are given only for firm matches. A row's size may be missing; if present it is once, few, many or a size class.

CASSSRSGSGHEQYF,TGCGCCAGCAGCTCACGAAGCGGGAGTGGCCACGAGCAGTACTTC,.,TRBJ2-7,TRBV4-3,TRBD2
CASLTSGDYEQYF,TGTGCCAGCTTGACTAGCGGGGACTACGAGCAGTACTTC,.,TRBJ2-7,TRBV18,TRBD2
CASSQWTVKNTEAFF,TGTGCCAGCAGCCAATGGACAGTGAAGAACACTGAAGCTTTCTTT,once,TRBJ1-1,TRBV14,.
CASSYRPGILDEQYF,TGCGCCAGCAGCTACCGCCCGGGGATACTCGACGAGCAGTACTTC,.,TRBJ2-7,TRBV5-1,.
CATSGPPAYEQYF,TGTGCCACCAGCGGGCCCCCGGCCTACGAGCAGTACTTC,.,TRBJ2-7,TRBV15,.
CASSLAGGSTGTWFYEQYF,TGTGCCAGCAGCTTAGCCGGTGGTTCGACAGGGACATGGTTCTACGAGCAGTACTTC,.,TRBJ2-7,TRBV7-9,TRBD1
CASSQVGGQAYGYTF,TGCGCCAGCAGCCAAGTGGGGGGACAGGCCTATGGCTACACCTTC,few,TRBJ1-2,TRBV4-3,TRBD1
CASSRSTGNYGYTF,TGCGCCAGCAGCCGTTCGACGGGGAACTATGGCTACACCTTC,.,TRBJ1-2,TRBV5-1,.
CASSYSTAGFSPLHF,TGTGCCAGCAGTTACTCGACAGCAGGTTTTTCACCCCTCCACTTT,.,TRBJ1-6,TRBV6-5,.
CASRLFGGAENEKLFF,TGTGCCAGCAGACTCTTTGGTGGGGCCGAGAATGAAAAACTGTTTTTT,.,TRBJ1-4,TRBV27,.
CASSFRAGREKLFF,TGTGCCAGCAGTTTTCGGGCAGGGAGGGAAAAACTGTTTTTT,.,TRBJ1-4,TRBV28,.
CASSIGASGRSYEQYF,TGTGCCAGCAGCATAGGGGCTAGCGGGAGATCATACGAGCAGTACTTC,.,TRBJ2-7,TRBV7-2,TRBD2
CASTDRVNEQFF,TGTGCCAGCACGGACAGGGTCAATGAGCAGTTCTTC,.,TRBJ2-1,TRBV28,TRBD1
CASSLQGRNTGELFF,TGTGCCAGCAGCTTACAGGGAAGGAACACCGGGGAGCTGTTTTTT,.,TRBJ2-2,TRBV9,.
CASSISRQALGTQYF,TGTGCCAGTAGTATTTCAAGGCAGGCCTTGGGTACGCAGTATTTT,.,TRBJ2-3,TRBV19,.
CASSLLSSAGGREQFF,TGTGCCAGCAGTCTCCTCTCCTCAGCGGGAGGGCGGGAGCAGTTCTTC,.,TRBJ2-1,TRBV7-9,TRBD2
CASSLGWDRGNNYGYTF,TGTGCCAGCAGCTTGGGATGGGACAGGGGGAATAACTATGGCTACACCTTC,.,TRBJ1-2,TRBV5-4,TRBD1
CASSQAGGRIYEQYF,TGTGCCAGCAGCCAAGCCGGCGGCAGAATCTACGAGCAGTACTTC,.,TRBJ2-7,TRBV4-2,.
CAWSEQGDEQYF,TGTGCCTGGAGTGAACAGGGGGATGAGCAGTACTTC,.,TRBJ2-7,TRBV30,TRBD1
CASSLGTSGRTDTQYF,TGTGCCAGCAGCTTAGGGACTAGCGGTCGCACAGATACGCAGTATTTT,once,TRBJ2-3,TRBV11-3,TRBD2
CASSPIGNYGYTF,TGTGCCAGCAGTCCCATCGGTAACTATGGCTACACCTTC,.,TRBJ1-2,TRBV27,.
CASSPHRGQSYEQYF,TGTGCCAGCAGCCCCCACAGGGGGCAAAGCTACGAGCAGTACTTC,.,TRBJ2-7,TRBV7-2,TRBD1
CASSPPTWEPGQRNQPQHF,TGTGCCAGCAGTCCACCAACATGGGAGCCCGGGCAGCGGAATCAGCCCCAGCATTTT,.,TRBJ1-5,TRBV6-2/TRBV6-3,.
CATGEPGQYNEQFF,TGTGCCACCGGGGAGCCGGGACAGTACAATGAGCAGTTCTTC,.,TRBJ2-1,TRBV24-1,TRBD1
CASSERGVYYEQYF,TGTGCCAGCAGTGAACGGGGGGTCTACTACGAGCAGTACTTC,.,TRBJ2-7,TRBV6-1,TRBD2
CASSATGTGVFEQYF,TGTGCCAGCAGTGCTACCGGGACAGGGGTTTTCGAGCAGTACTTC,.,TRBJ2-7,TRBV9,TRBD1
CASSRSGFNEQFF,TGTGCCAGCAGCCGGAGTGGCTTCAATGAGCAGTTCTTC,.,TRBJ2-1,TRBV14,.
CASSVVGGAGANVLTF,TGTGCCAGCAGCGTAGTAGGGGGAGCTGGGGCCAACGTCCTGACTTTC,.,TRBJ2-6,TRBV9,.
CASSFLGARVSNEKLFF,TGTGCCAGCAGCTTTCTAGGGGCCAGGGTTTCCAATGAAAAACTGTTTTTT,.,TRBJ1-4,TRBV5-6,.
CASTRTGINSPLHF,TGTGCCAGCACCAGGACAGGGATCAATTCACCCCTCCACTTT,.,TRBJ1-6,TRBV2,TRBD1
CASSLIWSLAGGGETQYF,TGTGCCAGCAGCTTAATCTGGAGTCTAGCGGGGGGCGGAGAGACCCAGTACTTC,.,TRBJ2-5,TRBV11-2,TRBD2
CASSLDPGANEAFF,TGCGCCAGCAGCTTGGACCCAGGGGCTAATGAAGCTTTCTTT,few,TRBJ1-1,TRBV5-1,.
CASSETGYDGYTF,TGCGCCAGCAGTGAGACAGGGTACGATGGCTACACCTTC,.,TRBJ1-2,TRBV10-1,.
CASSNTGGGLTYEQYF,TGTGCCAGCTCGAATACAGGGGGCGGTTTGACCTACGAGCAGTACTTC,.,TRBJ2-7,TRBV18,TRBD1
CSGWTLSYNEQFF,TGCAGCGGATGGACATTGTCCTACAATGAGCAGTTCTTC,.,TRBJ2-1,TRBV29-1,.
CASSHEWLTGDTEAFF,TGTGCCAGCAGTCATGAATGGCTGACAGGGGACACTGAAGCTTTCTTT,.,TRBJ1-1,TRBV25-1,TRBD1
CASSPRTSGTGANVLTF,TGTGCCAGCTCACCTCGGACTAGCGGGACGGGGGCCAACGTCCTGACTTTC,.,TRBJ2-6,TRBV18,TRBD2
CASSERGSGGRGTQYF,TGTGCCAGCAGTGAAAGAGGGAGCGGGGGCCGAGGGACCCAGTACTTC,.,TRBJ2-5,TRBV2,TRBD2
CASSTVGGTLWGTDTQYF,TGTGCCAGTAGTACGGTGGGGGGGACCTTATGGGGCACAGATACGCAGTATTTT,.,TRBJ2-3,TRBV19,TRBD2
CASSYAQGVYEQYF,TGTGCCAGCAGTTACGCGCAGGGGGTCTACGAGCAGTACTTC,.,TRBJ2-7,TRBV6-2/TRBV6-3,TRBD1
CASSSLQGNYGYTF,TGCGCCAGCAGCTCGTTACAGGGAAACTATGGCTACACCTTC,.,TRBJ1-2,TRBV5-1,.
CASSMGQGGYEQYF,TGTGCCAGTAGTATGGGACAGGGGGGATACGAGCAGTACTTC,.,TRBJ2-7,TRBV19,TRBD1
CASSETSVSEQFF,TGTGCCAGCAGTGAGACTAGCGTGAGTGAGCAGTTCTTC,.,TRBJ2-1,TRBV6-6,TRBD2
CASSRATTNYGYTF,TGCGCCAGCAGTCGCGCGACAACTAACTATGGCTACACCTTC,.,TRBJ1-2,TRBV5-1,.
CASSSTASTDTQYF,TGTGCCAGCAGTTCCACAGCCAGCACAGATACGCAGTATTTT,.,TRBJ2-3,TRBV6-5,.
CSVVANSGNTIYF,TGCAGCGTTGTGGCCAACTCTGGAAACACCATATATTTT,.,TRBJ1-3,TRBV29-1,.